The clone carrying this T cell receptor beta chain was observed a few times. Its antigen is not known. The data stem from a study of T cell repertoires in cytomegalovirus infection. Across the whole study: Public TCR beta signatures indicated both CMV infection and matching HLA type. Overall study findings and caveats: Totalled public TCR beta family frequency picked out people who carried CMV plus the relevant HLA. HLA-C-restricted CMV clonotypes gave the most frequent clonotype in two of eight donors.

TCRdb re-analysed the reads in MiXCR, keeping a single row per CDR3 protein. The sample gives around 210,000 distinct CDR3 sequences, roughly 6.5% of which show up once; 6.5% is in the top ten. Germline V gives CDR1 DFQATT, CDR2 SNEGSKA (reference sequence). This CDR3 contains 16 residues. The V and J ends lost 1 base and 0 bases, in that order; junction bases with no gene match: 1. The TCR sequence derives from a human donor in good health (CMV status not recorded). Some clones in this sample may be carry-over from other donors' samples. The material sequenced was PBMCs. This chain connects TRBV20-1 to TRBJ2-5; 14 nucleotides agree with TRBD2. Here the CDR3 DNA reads TGCAGTGCTAGAGGGGGACTAGCGGGGGACCAAGAGACCCAGTACTTC. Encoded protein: CSARGGLAGDQETQYF.